This T cell receptor beta chain was observed in a study of CD8+CD57+ T cells in acquired aplastic anemia (dated by TCRdb to 2017 to 2018). With regard to the full study: On average, sorted CD4+ and CD8+ cells yielded 3.2 ug of extracted DNA, with a range of roughly 0.18 to 30 ug. CD8+CD57+ expansion was defined as frequency above the mean frequency observed in healthy subjects. Findings and caveats that apply to the study as a whole: Twenty-nine CD8+ CDR3 sequences were found in both patients and controls but appeared to be highly expressed in patients and within the immunodominant clones of the patients. Between patients and healthy controls, no significant difference in CD8+ Simpson's diversity was found (P=0.060).

Expansion of CD8+CD57+ cells had been shown by flow cytometry in the patients chosen for sequencing. Severe acquired aplastic anemia was diagnosed in all patients according to International Study of Aplastic Anemia and Agranulocytosis and Camitta criteria. No patient had received any therapy when blood was sampled. TCR repertoires of sorted CD4+ and CD8+ blood T cells from severe aplastic anemia patients and healthy subjects were deep-sequenced in the study. In the USA, patient enrollment took place under clinicaltrials.gov protocols 00001620, 01623167, 00001397, 00071045, 00081523 and 00961064. Ficoll-Paque density gradient centrifugation was used to isolate peripheral blood mononuclear cells. Before DNA was extracted, CD4+ and CD8+ T cells were sorted using either FACS or magnetic beads. Profiling of TCR beta VDJ combinations and CDR3 sequences used genomic DNA as the template. An Illumina HiSeq 2000 was used for TCR repertoire sequencing. Per the authors' processing: Repertoire assessment relied on Simpson's diversity index, CDR3 size and DJ length profiles, and TRBV/TRBJ rearrangement plots. The immunodominant clone was defined as the most abundant DNA sequence in deep sequencing data. CDR3 amino acid sequences were screened for sharing across subjects and compared with published repertoires and the VDJdb database. TCRdb reran the public reads through fastp at Q25 and MiXCR, keeping productive beta chains. Every entry covers one CDR3 protein and lists the most common genes and DNA from its rows. In this record, the V and J calls reflect TCRdb's handling and not the investigators' own analysis. The sample table lists a few hundred thousand distinct CDR3 sequences, around 82% of them with a count of one. The leading ten clones occupy 35% to 50% of the sample.

From the cysteine up to the phenylalanine, the CDR3 has a length of 15 residues. The kept DNA is CDR3 alone, 45 bases in frame from the first base. Taken from the germline V gene, the CDR1 and CDR2 loops are SGHTA and FQGNSA. To note about this clonotype: Its cognate antigen has yet to be identified. The junction does not match germline at one end; this may be a read error.

This TCR came from a human donor with aplastic anemia. The sequencing sample was made of sorted CD4+, CD8+, or CD8+CD57+ T cells (not recorded which) from PBMCs. The receptor chain draws on TRBV7-2 and TRBJ1-1, with no D gene named confidently. The bases are TGTGCCAGCAGCTTAGCTCTGAGAGGGAACACTGAATCTTTCTTT. Its protein is CASSLALRGNTESFF.